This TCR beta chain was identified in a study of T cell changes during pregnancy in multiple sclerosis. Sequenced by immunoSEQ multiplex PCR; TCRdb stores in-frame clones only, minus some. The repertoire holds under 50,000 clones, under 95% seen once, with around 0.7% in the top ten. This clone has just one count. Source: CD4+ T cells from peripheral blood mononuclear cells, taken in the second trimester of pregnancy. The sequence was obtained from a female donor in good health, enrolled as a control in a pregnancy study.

DNA of the CDR3: TGTGCCAGTACCATCCCCGGGTACCGGAATACGCAGTATTTT. It specifies CASTIPGYRNTQYF. The chain has TRBV19 and TRBJ2-3; D unclear. This CDR3 spans 14 amino acids. The V gene's germline CDR1 is LNHDA and CDR2 SQIVND (reference sequence). Trimming cost V 7 bases and J 7 bases, with 18 bases left between them.